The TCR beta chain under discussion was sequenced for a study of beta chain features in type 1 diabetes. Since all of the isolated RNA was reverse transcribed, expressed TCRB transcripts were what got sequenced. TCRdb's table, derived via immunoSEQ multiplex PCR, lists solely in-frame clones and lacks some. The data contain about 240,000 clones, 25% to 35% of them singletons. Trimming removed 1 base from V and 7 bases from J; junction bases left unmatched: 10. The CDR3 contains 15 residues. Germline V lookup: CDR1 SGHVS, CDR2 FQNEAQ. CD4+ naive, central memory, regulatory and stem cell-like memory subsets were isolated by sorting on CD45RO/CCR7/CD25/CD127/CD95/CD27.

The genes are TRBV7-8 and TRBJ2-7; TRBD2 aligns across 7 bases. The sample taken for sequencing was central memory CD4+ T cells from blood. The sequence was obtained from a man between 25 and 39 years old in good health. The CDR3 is CASSLDSGKGWEQYF. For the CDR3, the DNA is TGTGCCAGCAGCTTAGACAGCGGGAAGGGATGGGAGCAGTACTTC.